This TCR beta chain came from a study of PD-1 blockade in classical Hodgkin lymphoma. Study conclusions and caveats: Baseline diversity resembling that of newly diagnosed patients was seen in complete responders.

Stated time point: cycle 4 day 1 (C4D1), after 6 weeks of nivolumab. All the patients suffered relapse after autologous stem cell transplantation, and brentuximab vedotin exposure differed. Regarding this clone: The antigen is undetermined.

Using immunoSEQ multiplex PCR, the repertoire was profiled, and TCRdb retains in-frame clones only, with some absent. The profile shows tens of thousands of clones, roughly 78% of them singletons. This CDR3 region has 14 residues. V trimming: 9 bases; J trimming: 4 bases; junction bases outside the gene matches: 11. Germline CDR1 is SEHNR and CDR2 is FQNEAQ (reference sequence). The sample in question was peripheral blood mononuclear cells (PBMCs), obtained before the fourth cycle of nivolumab. The sequence was collected from a human donor with classical Hodgkin lymphoma. The chain is built from TRBV7-9 and TRBJ1-1, with 7 bases lining up with TRBD1. The CDR3 is CASLPQQGSTEAFF. As DNA, the CDR3 is TGTGCCAGTCTACCACAACAGGGGAGCACTGAAGCTTTCTTT.